The T cell receptor (beta chain) under discussion was sequenced for a study of PD-1 blockade in classical Hodgkin lymphoma. Study results and limitations: Healthy donors reportedly exceeded newly diagnosed patients in baseline TCR diversity. Why the repertoires differ is still unclear, perhaps disease activity or prior therapy.

The table came from immunoSEQ multiplex PCR; TCRdb's copy has only in-frame clones and leaves some out. The sample has under 80,000 clones, about 93% seen once. Specified time point: newly diagnosed, previously untreated cHL patient sample. It was PBMCs in newly diagnosed, untreated classical Hodgkin lymphoma that served as comparison. Notes on this clone: Antigen specificity is unknown.

The clonotype was recovered from a human donor with classical Hodgkin lymphoma. The sample taken for sequencing was peripheral blood mononuclear cells (PBMCs).

CDR3 bases: TGTGCCAGTAGCCCACAGGGAGGCTATGAAAAACTGTTTTTT. Residues: CASSPQGGYEKLFF. The chain joins TRBV19 to TRBJ1-4; tentatively, D is TRBD1 (6 bases). CDR1 LNHDA and CDR2 SQIVND come from the germline V gene (reference sequence). Trimming removed 6 bases from V and 6 bases from J, with 14 bases in between. This CDR3 spans 14 amino acids.